The 11 T cell receptor beta chains reported below all come from one sample, sequenced in a study of cytomegalovirus exposure and HLA in healthy donors. PCR employed 60 Vbeta and 13 Jbeta primers. TCRdb's copy holds only in-frame clones and misses some; the assay was immunoSEQ multiplex PCR. This table has 60,000 or so clones, roughly 80% appearing once. Sequenced sample: PBMCs. The receptors come from a woman between 40 and 50 years old in good health and CMV-seropositive.

J is TRBJ1-2 and V is TRBV19; 8 nucleotides match TRBD1. V gave up 4 bases and J gave up 5 bases; unmatched junction bases: 3. Germline-derived CDR1 and CDR2 are LNHDA and SQIVND (reference sequence). CDR3 length: 13 amino acids. The CDR3 sequence: CASSTGQGYGYTF. The CDR3 nucleotides read TGTGCCAGTAGTACTGGACAGGGATATGGCTACACCTTC.

The chain couples TRBV11-2 to TRBJ2-1; 7 nucleotides line up with TRBD2. The CDR3 covers 14 residues. J lost 4 bases, V lost 4 bases, and 4 bases had no gene match. Germline lookup yields CDR1 SGHAT and CDR2 FQNNGV. The CDR3 region is CASSSLATYNEQFF. The CDR3 DNA reads as TGTGCCAGCAGCTCACTAGCGACTTACAATGAGCAGTTCTTC. The variable domain in full, completed from reference TRBV11-2 and TRBJ2-1, reads EAGVAQSPRYKIIEKRQSVAFWCNPISGHATLYWYQQILGQGPKLLIQFQNNGVVDDSQLPKDRFSAERLKGVDSTLKIQPAKLEDSAVYLCASSSLATYNEQFFGPGTRLTVL.

The sample holds one count of this clone. The chain recombines TRBV25-1 with TRBJ1-3, with unresolved D. Trimming took off 8 bases at V and 1 base at J, with 12 bases between the two ends. The CDR3 spans 14 residues. Per germline, CDR1 MGHDK and CDR2 SYGVNS. CDR3: CASGPGGSGNTIYF. The CDR3 DNA is TGTGCCAGCGGCCCGGGAGGGTCTGGAAACACCATATATTTT.

This chain connects TRBV7-3 to TRBJ2-3; TRBD2 matches at 13 bases. Germline V gene lookup returns CDR1 SGHTA and CDR2 FQGTGA. Germline trimming cut 4 bases from V and 3 bases from J; bases unmatched to any gene: 7. CDR3 size: 17 residues. The CDR3, as DNA: TGTGCCAGCAGCTCGCCGACTAGCGGGGGGCTTACAGATACGCAGTATTTT. Its translation: CASSSPTSGGLTDTQYF.

V usage is TRBV7-9 and J usage is TRBJ1-3; TRBD1 agrees at 8 bases. Germline V CDR1 and CDR2: SEHNR, FQNEAQ (reference sequence). V lost 7 bases to trimming and J lost 4 bases; unmatched junction nucleotides: 21. The CDR3 is made up of 19 amino acids. The CDR3 loop reads CASNQPGTGGGQLGNTIYF. CDR3 nucleotides: TGTGCCAGCAATCAACCCGGGACAGGCGGCGGCCAGCTCGGAAACACCATATATTTT. Complete variable domain (other parts from reference TRBV7-9 and TRBJ1-3): DTGVSQNPRHKITKRGQNVTFRCDPISEHNRLYWYRQTLGQGPEFLTYFQNEAQLEKSRLLSDRFSAERPKGSFSTLEIQRTEQGDSAMYLCASNQPGTGGGQLGNTIYFGEGSWLTVV.

This chain links TRBV6-5 with TRBJ1-1; D unclear. CDR1 is MNHEY, CDR2 SVGAGI, per germline. CDR3 length: 13 amino acids. The V end was cut by 3 bases, the J end by 5 bases, with 10 bases between. The CDR3 reads CASSYSRDTEAFF. For the CDR3, the DNA is TGTGCCAGCAGTTATTCCCGGGATACTGAAGCTTTCTTT.

J is TRBJ1-5 and V is TRBV7-9; no reliable D call. Germline CDR1 and CDR2: SEHNR and FQNEAQ (reference sequence). The CDR3 extends over 13 amino acids. Between the trimmed V and J ends, which lost 4 bases and 3 bases, there was a span of 7 bases. CDR3 DNA sequence: TGTGCCAGCAGCTACAGCCCCAATCAGCCCCAGCATTTT. Its translation is CASSYSPNQPQHF.

The V and J genes are TRBV30 and TRBJ1-3, with D uncertain. Germline-derived CDR1 and CDR2 are GTSNPN and SVGIG (reference sequence). The CDR3 totals 11 residues. V lost 3 bases to trimming and J lost 4 bases, with 4 bases between them. CDR3 residues: CAWRSGNTIYF. CDR3 DNA sequence: TGTGCCTGGAGGTCGGGAAACACCATATATTTT.

The chain combines TRBV7-3 with TRBJ1-6; 11 nucleotides line up with TRBD1. This CDR3 contains 17 residues. CDR1 and CDR2 (germline): SGHTA, FQGTGA. With V trimmed by 2 bases and J by 9 bases, 9 bases remained unmatched. The CDR3 DNA sequence: TGTGCCAGCAGCTTAGGTCCCCCGGGACAGGGGGTTTCACCCCTCCACTTT. Residues: CASSLGPPGQGVSPLHF.

This chain uses TRBV30 with TRBJ2-2, with a possible D match to TRBD1 (7 bases). Germline V CDR1 and CDR2: GTSNPN, SVGIG (reference sequence). There are 16 residues in the CDR3. The CDR3 DNA follows: TGTGCTGGGAGGAAGGGGGCAATCACGAACACCGGGGAGCTGTTTTTT. Protein: CAGRKGAITNTGELFF.

The table lists this clone with a count of one. The genes are TRBV27 and TRBJ2-7; D remains ambiguous. The CDR3 runs 18 residues. CDR1 and CDR2 (germline): MNHEY, SMNVEV (reference sequence). V was clipped by 3 bases and J by 5 bases, with 26 bases between them. The CDR3 is CASSFLPPEERPHNEQYF. In DNA, the CDR3 is TGTGCCAGCAGTTTCCTACCCCCCGAGGAACGTCCCCACAACGAGCAGTACTTC.